Shown below are 30 T cell receptor beta chains from a single sample sequenced in a study of cytomegalovirus exposure and HLA in healthy donors. The primer mix had 60 Vbeta and 13 Jbeta primers. The repertoire was sequenced with immunoSEQ multiplex PCR; TCRdb's copy has only in-frame clones and lacks some. This table holds 95,000 to 150,000 clones, 78% found once. The sample comprised PBMCs. These receptors were collected from a man aged 25-45 years in good health and CMV-seropositive.

The J gene is TRBJ1-1, the V gene TRBV11-2; D perhaps matches TRBD1 (5 bases). The germline V gene has CDR1 SGHAT and CDR2 FQNNGV. The CDR3 loop spans 15 amino acids. V shed 5 bases and J shed 2 bases, with 15 bases lying between them. The CDR3 is CASSETTRVNTEAFF. In DNA, the CDR3 is TGTGCCAGCAGCGAAACGACCAGGGTTAACACTGAAGCTTTCTTT.

This clone was found a few times. The sample holds other DNA sequences that translate to the same CDR3. The V and J genes are TRBV7-2 and TRBJ2-1; D is perhaps TRBD1 (6 bases). The CDR3 covers 13 residues. Germline V CDR1 and CDR2: SGHTA, FQGNSA. Trimming pared 0 bases from V and 7 bases from J, leaving 7 bases between. CDR3 sequence reads: CASSLARGNEQFF. The DNA of the CDR3 is TGTGCCAGCAGCTTAGCAAGGGGGAATGAGCAGTTCTTC.

J is TRBJ1-1 and V is TRBV27; tentatively, D is TRBD1 (6 bases). This CDR3 has 15 residues. Trimming removed 2 bases from V and 1 base from J, with 11 bases in between. The germline CDR1 and CDR2 sequences are MNHEY and SMNVEV (reference sequence). The chain's CDR3 is CASSLTTGQNTEAFF. As DNA, the CDR3 is TGTGCCAGCAGTTTAACAACAGGGCAGAACACTGAAGCTTTCTTT.

J is TRBJ2-5 and V is TRBV7-2; D may be TRBD1 (6 bases). Looked up from germline, CDR1 is SGHTA and CDR2 is FQGNSA. The CDR3 totals 15 residues. V was clipped by 5 bases and J by 7 bases, with 20 bases between them. For the CDR3, the DNA is TGTGCCAGCAGCACAGGGACGGATACTTTCGGGACCCAGTACTTC. Translating it yields CASSTGTDTFGTQYF.

This clone came up once. V usage is TRBV4-1 and J usage is TRBJ2-7, with D unclear. CDR1 and CDR2 (germline): MGHRA, YSYEKL. With 0 bases removed from V and 2 bases from J, the gap between germline ends came to 14 bases. There are 16 residues in the CDR3. The CDR3 DNA reads TGCGCCAGCAGCCAAGAGGCCTGGGCAGGCGCCTACGAGCAGTACTTC. This gives the protein CASSQEAWAGAYEQYF.

This clone was picked up one time. DNA of the CDR3: TGTGCCAGTAGCCTCCAGGCCGTGATAGCCAAAAACATTCAGTACTTC. It specifies CASSLQAVIAKNIQYF. V and J are TRBV19 and TRBJ2-4, with unresolved D. V was pared by 6 bases and J by 0 bases, with 15 bases between. The CDR3 contains 16 residues. From germline, CDR1 is LNHDA and CDR2 SQIVND (reference sequence).

V and J are TRBV27 and TRBJ2-7; 8 bases are shared with TRBD1. V shed 3 bases and J 5 bases; nucleotides not matched to a gene: 3. The CDR3 spans 13 residues. Germline V gene sequence: CDR1 MNHEY, CDR2 SMNVEV (reference sequence). In DNA, the CDR3 is TGTGCCAGCAGTTTCGGACAGGGCAACGAGCAGTACTTC. Protein product: CASSFGQGNEQYF.

This rearrangement joins TRBV7-2 to TRBJ2-7, with D maybe TRBD1 (6 bases). This CDR3 is built from 13 residues. Germline V gene lookup returns CDR1 SGHTA and CDR2 FQGNSA. Trimming pared 2 bases from V and 6 bases from J, leaving 11 bases between. CDR3 sequence: CASSLQGLGEQYF. In DNA form, the CDR3 reads TGTGCCAGCAGCTTACAGGGGCTGGGCGAGCAGTACTTC.

The rearrangement uses TRBV5-1 and TRBJ2-1, with 8 bases identical to TRBD2. Looked up from germline, CDR1 is SGHRS and CDR2 is YFSETQ. This CDR3 has 17 residues. Unmatched junction bases numbered 8, after V lost 3 bases and J lost 0 bases. CDR3 sequence reads: CASSSAERGSSYNEQFF. Here the CDR3 DNA reads TGCGCCAGCAGCTCCGCCGAGCGGGGGAGCTCCTACAATGAGCAGTTCTTC.

This clone turned up a few times. This chain uses TRBV27 with TRBJ2-3; 9 bases map to TRBD1. The CDR3 runs to 12 residues. V was clipped by 6 bases and J by 11 bases; unmatched bases: 6. CDR1 is MNHEY, CDR2 SMNVEV, per germline (reference sequence). CDR3 in DNA: TGTGCCAGCAGCCTCCGGGACAGGGTGCAGTATTTT. Translation: CASSLRDRVQYF.

This sequence joins TRBV27 and TRBJ2-3; D is possibly TRBD2 (7 bases). The V gene lost 3 bases and the J gene lost 6 bases, with 16 bases spanning the gap. The germline gives CDR1 MNHEY, CDR2 SMNVEV (reference sequence). This CDR3 has 15 residues. The DNA of the CDR3 is TGTGCCAGCAGTTTTGGACTAGGAGGGGGGGATACGCAGTATTTT. The encoded protein is CASSFGLGGGDTQYF.

This chain connects TRBV7-9 to TRBJ1-2, with a possible D match to TRBD1 (5 bases). This CDR3 has 18 residues. Germline CDR1 and CDR2: SEHNR and FQNEAQ (reference sequence). The germline V and J ends were trimmed by 4 bases and 4 bases, with 25 bases remaining between them. The CDR3 reads CASSSKKTGTKDFYGYTF. CDR3 nucleotide sequence: TGTGCCAGCAGCTCCAAAAAGACCGGGACTAAAGACTTCTATGGCTACACCTTC.

V gene TRBV28 combines with J gene TRBJ2-2; TRBD1 is a possible D gene (6 bases). In germline, CDR1 is MDHEN, CDR2 SYDVKM. The V gene lost 6 bases and the J gene lost 8 bases, with 13 bases spanning the gap. The CDR3 extends over 13 amino acids. CDR3 in amino acids: CASSQTGVGELFF. CDR3 sequence (DNA): TGTGCCAGCAGCCAGACAGGCGTTGGGGAGCTGTTTTTT.

V usage is TRBV11-3 and J usage is TRBJ1-1; D is perhaps TRBD1 (6 bases). Looked up from germline, CDR1 is SGHNT and CDR2 is YENEEA. V was cut by 3 bases and J by 5 bases, with 10 bases left in between. This CDR3 comprises 13 residues. DNA for the CDR3: TGTGCCAGCAGCTTTTTCCAGGGGACTGAAGCTTTCTTT. This sequence encodes CASSFFQGTEAFF.

This clone showed up just a few times. The rearrangement links TRBV5-4 to TRBJ1-2; the D gene is possibly TRBD1 (6 bases). V was shortened by 4 bases and J by 2 bases, with 12 bases between the two germline ends. The germline V gene has CDR1 SGHNT and CDR2 YYREEE (reference sequence). The CDR3 is 14 amino acids. In DNA, the CDR3 is TGTGCCAGCAGCAGCTGGACAGAGAACTATGGCTACACCTTC. Amino acid sequence: CASSSWTENYGYTF.

The chain employs TRBV13 and TRBJ2-7, with 8 bases aligning to TRBD2. The V gene's germline CDR1 is PRHDT and CDR2 FYEKMQ (reference sequence). V shed 5 bases, J shed 0 bases, and the junction held 3 bases outside the gene matches. This CDR3 spans 14 amino acids. CDR3 nucleotide sequence: TGTGCCAGCAGCCCGAGCGGGAGCTCCTACGAGCAGTACTTC. Its protein product is CASSPSGSSYEQYF.

The chain joins TRBV18 to TRBJ1-1; 10 bases are a match to TRBD1. The CDR3 is made up of 14 amino acids. In germline, CDR1 is KGHSH, CDR2 LQKENI. With 3 bases clipped from V and 6 bases from J, the junction kept 4 bases outside the gene matches. CDR3 region: CASSPGQGRPEAFF. The CDR3, as DNA: TGTGCCAGCTCACCGGGACAGGGGAGGCCTGAAGCTTTCTTT.

This rearrangement joins TRBV15 to TRBJ2-3, with a possible D match to TRBD2 (6 bases). This CDR3 contains 15 residues. Between the trimmed V and J ends, which lost 1 base and 9 bases, there was a span of 17 bases. Germline lookup yields CDR1 LNHNV and CDR2 YYDKDF (reference sequence). As DNA, the CDR3 is TGTGCCACCAGCAGAGCGGGAGTGGACGGAATGACGCAGTATTTT. Translation gives CATSRAGVDGMTQYF. Looking up the rest from reference TRBV15 and TRBJ2-3 gives the full variable domain: DAMVIQNPRYQVTQFGKPVTLSCSQTLNHNVMYWYQQKSSQAPKLLFHYYDKDFNNEADTPDNFQSRRPNTSFCFLDIRSPGLGDTAMYLCATSRAGVDGMTQYFGPGTRLTVL.

The gene calls are TRBV6-5 and TRBJ2-3, with D hard to call. The germline V and J ends were trimmed by 2 bases and 0 bases, with 9 bases remaining between them. The germline V gene encodes CDR1 MNHEY and CDR2 SVGAGI. The CDR3 consists of 15 residues. The CDR3 loop reads CASSYESPSTDTQYF. The CDR3, as DNA: TGTGCCAGCAGTTACGAGAGCCCCAGCACAGATACGCAGTATTTT.

J is TRBJ2-2 and V is TRBV7-3; D is unresolved. Trimming stripped 4 bases from V and 1 base from J, with 4 bases between. There are 13 residues in the CDR3. CDR1 is SGHTA, CDR2 FQGTGA, per germline. The CDR3 coding sequence is TGTGCCAGCAGCTCCTGGAACACCGGGGAGCTGTTTTTT. Its translation is CASSSWNTGELFF.

The rearrangement uses TRBV9 and TRBJ2-1; 7 bases are a match to TRBD1. Looked up from germline, CDR1 is SGDLS and CDR2 is YYNGEE. After removal of 0 bases from V and 5 bases from J, the junction contained 5 bases not matched to a gene. This CDR3 is 15 amino acids long. CDR3 bases: TGTGCCAGCAGCGTAGGAGGGGGCCGGAACAATGAGCAGTTCTTC. Translating it yields CASSVGGGRNNEQFF. Full variable domain (missing parts from reference TRBV9 and TRBJ2-1): DSGVTQTPKHLITATGQRVTLRCSPRSGDLSVYWYQQSLDQGLQFLIQYYNGEERAKGNILERFSAQQFPDLHSELNLSSLELGDSALYFCASSVGGGRNNEQFFGPGTRLTVL.

This chain connects TRBV9 to TRBJ2-2, with 9 nucleotides matching TRBD2. This CDR3 has 16 amino acids. The ends lost 3 bases at V and 2 bases at J; junction bases unmatched: 5. Germline V lookup: CDR1 SGDLS, CDR2 YYNGEE. CDR3 amino acids: CASSEGLASNTGELFF. DNA of the CDR3: TGTGCCAGCAGCGAGGGACTAGCTTCCAACACCGGGGAGCTGTTTTTT.

The chain combines TRBV27 with TRBJ1-5; D call uncertain. V shed 6 bases and J shed 0 bases, with 12 bases lying between them. Per germline, CDR1 MNHEY and CDR2 SMNVEV (reference sequence). This CDR3 comprises 15 residues. This chain's CDR3 is CASRSRESSNQPQHF. CDR3 DNA sequence: TGTGCCAGCAGAAGCCGGGAGAGTAGCAATCAGCCCCAGCATTTT.

The chain employs TRBV9 and TRBJ1-1; 10 nucleotides align to TRBD1. Losses at the gene ends were 0 bases for V and 12 bases for J; bases not matched to a gene: 11. The CDR3 sequence is 15 residues long. Germline V gene sequence: CDR1 SGDLS, CDR2 YYNGEE. CDR3 sequence reads: CASSVADRDRGSTFF. The CDR3 region has the DNA TGTGCCAGCAGCGTAGCAGACCGGGACAGGGGTTCAACTTTCTTT.

The chain joins TRBV30 to TRBJ2-1, with a possible D match to TRBD1 (5 bases). Germline CDR1 GTSNPN, CDR2 SVGIG (reference sequence). Trimming cost V 1 base and J 1 base, with 11 bases left between them. There are 15 residues in the CDR3. The CDR3 DNA follows: TGTGCCTGGAGTGGCAGCAGGGTTTCCTACAATGAGCAGTTCTTC. Protein sequence: CAWSGSRVSYNEQFF.

J is TRBJ2-1 and V is TRBV29-1; D might be TRBD2 (6 bases). Germline CDR1 SQVTM, CDR2 ANQGSEA. This CDR3 region has 11 residues. The V end was cut by 7 bases, the J end by 10 bases, with 14 bases between. The CDR3 nucleotides read TGCAGCGCCCTTCTACGGGAGGAGCAGTTCTTC. Its translation is CSALLREEQFF.

The chain couples TRBV5-5 to TRBJ1-3, with a possible D match to TRBD1 (5 bases). Germline values: CDR1 SGHKS, CDR2 YYEKEE (reference sequence). The V end was cut by 5 bases, the J end by 0 bases, with 12 bases between. The CDR3 runs to 15 residues. The CDR3 sequence: CASSPGHISGNTIYF. The CDR3 nucleotides read TGTGCCAGCAGTCCCGGACATATCTCTGGAAACACCATATATTTT. Full variable domain (rest looked up from reference TRBV5-5 and TRBJ1-3): DAGVTQSPTHLIKTRGQQVTLRCSPISGHKSVSWYQQVLGQGPQFIFQYYEKEERGRGNFPDRFSARQFPNYSSELNVNALLLGDSALYLCASSPGHISGNTIYFGEGSWLTVV.

The chain uses TRBV9 and TRBJ1-2, with D possibly being TRBD1 (6 bases). Germline CDR1 reads SGDLS; CDR2 reads YYNGEE. This CDR3 contains 15 residues. The V end was cut by 0 bases, the J end by 2 bases, with 11 bases between. This chain's CDR3 is CASSVDSTGNYGYTF. CDR3 in DNA: TGTGCCAGCAGCGTAGATTCTACAGGGAACTATGGCTACACCTTC.

This chain links TRBV28 with TRBJ1-5, with D perhaps TRBD1 (6 bases). The germline V gene encodes CDR1 MDHEN and CDR2 SYDVKM. This CDR3 contains 15 residues. V was clipped by 6 bases and J by 5 bases, with 17 bases between them. The CDR3 DNA is TGTGCCAGCAGCCCAAACGGGCAGGGGTATCAGCCCCAGCATTTT. It translates to CASSPNGQGYQPQHF.

V is TRBV4-3 and J is TRBJ2-7; D ambiguous. Germline values: CDR1 LGHNA, CDR2 YSLEER. This CDR3 has 15 amino acids. Trimming took off 4 bases at V and 0 bases at J, with 13 bases between the two ends. CDR3: CASSPRHSPSYEQYF. The CDR3 region has the DNA TGCGCCAGCAGCCCTCGCCACTCCCCCTCCTACGAGCAGTACTTC.